Listed here are 12 T cell receptor beta chains from one sample, sequenced in a study of identical twins. TCRdb reprocessed the 5' RACE reads with MiXCR, giving one entry per CDR3 protein. The sample lists some 460,000 distinct CDR3 sequences; 13% to 15% were seen once. This sample also appeared in a second study, on yellow fever vaccine responses in identical twins.

The source material was CD4+ T cells sorted from blood. Receptors were obtained from a woman between 18 and 29 years old in good health.

The rearrangement uses TRBV20-1 and TRBJ2-1; 11 nucleotides agree with TRBD2. The CDR3 loop spans 14 amino acids. The germline gives CDR1 DFQATT, CDR2 SNEGSKA (reference sequence). V dropped 5 bases and J dropped 4; count of bases not matched to a gene: 4. As DNA, the CDR3 is TGCAGTGCTCAAAGACTAGCGGGGTACAATGAGCAGTTCTTC. Translation gives CSAQRLAGYNEQFF.

This clonotype was recorded a few times. The rearrangement joins TRBV27 to TRBJ2-3; 7 positions match TRBD2. The CDR3 contains 16 residues. J lost 3 bases, V lost 1 base, and 7 bases had no gene match. Germline loops: CDR1 MNHEY, CDR2 SMNVEV (reference sequence). This CDR3 is CASSLLAGAGTDTQYF. The DNA of the CDR3 is TGTGCCAGCAGTTTATTAGCGGGTGCTGGGACAGATACGCAGTATTTT.

The chain has TRBV12-3 or TRBV12-4 and TRBJ2-1, with 8 bases identical to TRBD1. The CDR3 consists of 15 residues. V shed 5 bases, J shed 5 bases, and the junction held 8 bases outside the gene matches. In DNA, the CDR3 is TGTGCCAGCAGTCTTGCGACAGGGGAGAACAATGAGCAGTTCTTC. Protein sequence: CASSLATGENNEQFF.

The chain joins TRBV12-3 or TRBV12-4 to TRBJ1-2; TRBD1 is a possible D gene (5 bases). This CDR3 is built from 12 residues. V dropped 6 bases and J dropped 8 bases, with 13 bases sitting between them. Here the CDR3 reads CASSPGGFGYTF. DNA of the CDR3: TGTGCCAGCAGCCCGGGGGGTTTCGGCTACACCTTC.

This clonotype was recorded a few times. The chain carries TRBV20-1 and TRBJ1-1; D is ambiguous. The CDR3 totals 12 residues. Trimming shortened V by 3 bases and J by 6 bases, and 11 bases separated the two germline ends. Germline V CDR1 and CDR2: DFQATT, SNEGSKA (reference sequence). In DNA form, the CDR3 reads TGCAGTGCTAGGGGTGGCAGAGCTGAAGCTTTCTTT. This gives the protein CSARGGRAEAFF.

This clonotype was seen repeatedly, ten times or more. This sequence joins TRBV12-3 or TRBV12-4 and TRBJ2-5, with 12 bases identical to TRBD2. The junction had 0 bases not matched to a gene; V was cut back by 6 bases and J by 4 bases. This CDR3 is 13 amino acids long. In DNA, the CDR3 is TGTGCCAGCAGGACTAGCGGGAGAGAGACCCAGTACTTC. The encoded protein is CASRTSGRETQYF.

This clonotype has a handful of counts. V usage is TRBV21-1 and J usage is TRBJ2-7. TRBV21-1 is listed as a pseudogene. The CDR3 loop spans 12 amino acids. The CDR3 DNA is TGTGCCAGCAGCAAGCTTACCTACGAGCAGTACTTC. Residues: CASSKLTYEQYF.

This clonotype was counted between two and nine times. The chain has TRBV6-5 and TRBJ2-1, with 7 bases identical to TRBD2. The CDR3 has 16 amino acids. Germline CDR1 is MNHEY and CDR2 is SVGAGI. V lost 4 bases to trimming and J lost 0 bases; unmatched junction nucleotides: 6. The CDR3, as DNA: TGTGCCAGCAGTTCCCCGACGGGGGGCTCCTACAATGAGCAGTTCTTC. As protein: CASSSPTGGSYNEQFF.

The chain joins TRBV6-5 to TRBJ1-4; D remains unclear. V gave up 9 bases and J gave up 6 bases, with 11 bases separating them. The V gene's germline CDR1 is MNHEY and CDR2 SVGAGI. The CDR3 covers 12 residues. The CDR3 region is CASAGTDEKLFF. In nucleotides, the CDR3 is TGTGCCAGTGCCGGAACAGATGAAAAACTGTTTTTT.

This chain links TRBV20-1 with TRBJ2-3; 10 positions agree with TRBD2. V lost 5 bases and J lost 2; bases outside the gene matches: 4. CDR1 is DFQATT and CDR2 is SNEGSKA in the germline V gene (reference sequence). This CDR3 comprises 14 residues. CDR3 loop: CSALAGGATDTQYF. CDR3 in DNA: TGCAGTGCTTTAGCGGGGGGAGCCACAGATACGCAGTATTTT.

V is TRBV14 and J is TRBJ2-1; no firm D call. This CDR3 contains 11 residues. V gave up 0 bases and J gave up 12 bases, with 6 bases separating them. The germline gives CDR1 SGHDN, CDR2 FVKESK. CDR3 sequence: CASSQDFAQFF. The CDR3 bases are TGTGCCAGCAGCCAAGATTTCGCGCAGTTCTTC.

This clonotype was observed a handful of times. V gene TRBV6-2 or TRBV6-3 combines with J gene TRBJ2-5; TRBD1 might be the D (5 bases). Germline V gene sequence: CDR1 MNHEY, CDR2 SVGEGT. The germline V and J ends were trimmed by 2 bases and 5 bases, with 12 bases remaining between them. The CDR3 loop spans 14 amino acids. The CDR3 region has the DNA TGTGCCAGCAGTTACCCCGGACACGACGAGACCCAGTACTTC. This codes for CASSYPGHDETQYF.